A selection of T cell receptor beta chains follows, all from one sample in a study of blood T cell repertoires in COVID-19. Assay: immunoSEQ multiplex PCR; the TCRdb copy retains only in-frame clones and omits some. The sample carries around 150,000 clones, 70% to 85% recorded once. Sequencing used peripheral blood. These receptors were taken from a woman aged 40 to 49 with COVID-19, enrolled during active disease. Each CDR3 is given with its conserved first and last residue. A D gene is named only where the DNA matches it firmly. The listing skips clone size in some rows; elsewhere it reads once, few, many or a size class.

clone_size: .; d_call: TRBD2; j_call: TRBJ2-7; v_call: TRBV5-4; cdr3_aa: CASSLRSGSSYEQYF; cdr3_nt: TGTGCCAGCAGCTTGCGTAGCGGGAGTTCCTACGAGCAGTACTTC
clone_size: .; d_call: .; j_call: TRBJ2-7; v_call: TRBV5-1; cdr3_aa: CASSLETGDYEQYF; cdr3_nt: TGCGCCAGCAGCTTGGAGACAGGCGACTACGAGCAGTACTTC
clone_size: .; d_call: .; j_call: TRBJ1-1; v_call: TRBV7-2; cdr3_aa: CASSLLGRNTEAFF; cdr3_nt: TGTGCCAGCAGCTTACTGGGGCGGAACACTGAAGCTTTCTTT
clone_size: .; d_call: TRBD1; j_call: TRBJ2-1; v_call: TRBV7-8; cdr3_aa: CASSLDPGQAYNEQFF; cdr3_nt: TGTGCCAGCAGCTTAGATCCGGGACAGGCCTACAATGAGCAGTTCTTC
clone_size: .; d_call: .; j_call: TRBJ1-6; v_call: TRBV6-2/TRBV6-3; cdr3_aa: CASSYSGRQLLNSPLHF; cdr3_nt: TGTGCCAGCAGTTACTCGGGGCGACAGCTACTTAATTCACCCCTCCACTTT
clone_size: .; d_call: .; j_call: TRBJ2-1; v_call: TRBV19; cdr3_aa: CASSIIGSEYNEQFF; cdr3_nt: TGTGCCAGTAGTATCATCGGCTCGGAGTACAATGAGCAGTTCTTC
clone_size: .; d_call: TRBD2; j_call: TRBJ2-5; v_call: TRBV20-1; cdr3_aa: CSASKAGGRETQYF; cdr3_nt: TGCAGTGCTAGTAAGGCGGGGGGGCGGGAGACCCAGTACTTC
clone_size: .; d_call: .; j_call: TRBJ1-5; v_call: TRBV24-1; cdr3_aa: CATSPGDNQPQHF; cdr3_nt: TGTGCCACCAGTCCGGGGGACAATCAGCCCCAGCATTTT
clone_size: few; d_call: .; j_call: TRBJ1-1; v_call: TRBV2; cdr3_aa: CASSATGLTEAFF; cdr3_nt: TGTGCCAGCAGCGCTACAGGGCTGACTGAAGCTTTCTTT
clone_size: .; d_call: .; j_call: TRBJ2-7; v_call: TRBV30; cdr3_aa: CAWSARYEQYF; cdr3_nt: TGTGCCTGGTCTGCCAGGTACGAGCAGTACTTC
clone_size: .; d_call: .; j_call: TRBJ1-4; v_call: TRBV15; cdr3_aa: CATSREQAWGKLFF; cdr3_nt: TGTGCCACCAGCAGAGAACAGGCATGGGGAAAACTGTTTTTT
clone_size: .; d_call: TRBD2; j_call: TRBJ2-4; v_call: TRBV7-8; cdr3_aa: CASSSGTSGGRNIQYF; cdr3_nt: TGTGCCAGCAGCTCTGGGACTAGCGGGGGGCGAAACATTCAGTACTTC
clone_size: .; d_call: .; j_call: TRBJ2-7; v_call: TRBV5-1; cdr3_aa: CASSYRTRTYEQYF; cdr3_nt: TGCGCCAGCAGCTACCGGACAAGGACCTACGAGCAGTACTTC
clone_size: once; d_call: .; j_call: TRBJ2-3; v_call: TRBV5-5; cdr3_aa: CASSWQLGTDTQYF; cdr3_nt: TGTGCCAGCAGCTGGCAACTAGGCACAGATACGCAGTATTTT
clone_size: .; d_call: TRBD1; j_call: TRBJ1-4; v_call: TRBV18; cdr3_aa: CASSPGQGNEKLFF; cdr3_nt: TGTGCCAGCTCTCCGGGACAGGGAAATGAAAAACTGTTTTTT
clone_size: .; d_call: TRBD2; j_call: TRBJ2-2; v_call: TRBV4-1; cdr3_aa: CASSQGLAGNTGELFF; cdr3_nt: TGCGCCAGCAGCCAAGGACTAGCGGGAAACACCGGGGAGCTGTTTTTT
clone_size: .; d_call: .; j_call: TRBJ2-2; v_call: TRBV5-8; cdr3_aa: CASSIAGSTLRELFF; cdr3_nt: TGTGCCAGCAGCATCGCGGGGTCTACTTTGAGGGAGCTGTTTTTT
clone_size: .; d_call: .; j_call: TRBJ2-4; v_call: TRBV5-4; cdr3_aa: CASSSGGLAKNIQYF; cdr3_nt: TGTGCCAGCAGCTCAGGAGGGCTAGCCAAAAACATTCAGTACTTC
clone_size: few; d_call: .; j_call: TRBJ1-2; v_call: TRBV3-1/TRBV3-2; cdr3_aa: CASSLGQYGYTF; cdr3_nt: TGTGCCAGCAGCCTAGGACAGTATGGCTACACCTTC
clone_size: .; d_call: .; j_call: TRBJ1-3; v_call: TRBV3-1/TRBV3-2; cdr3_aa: CASSQVVGNTIYF; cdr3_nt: TGTGCCAGCAGCCAAGTAGTCGGAAACACCATATATTTT
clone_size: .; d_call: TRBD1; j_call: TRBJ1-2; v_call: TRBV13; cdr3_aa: CASSRVSGQGAIKAGYTF; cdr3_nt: TGTGCCAGCAGCCGCGTGTCGGGACAGGGGGCGATCAAGGCTGGCTACACCTTC
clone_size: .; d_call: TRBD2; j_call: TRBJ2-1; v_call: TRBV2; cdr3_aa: CASSGGTSGIHNEQFF; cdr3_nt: TGTGCCAGCAGTGGGGGGACTAGCGGGATACACAATGAGCAGTTCTTC
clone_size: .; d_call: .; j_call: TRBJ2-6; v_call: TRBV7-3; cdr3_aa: CASGGDSGANVLTF; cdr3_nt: TGTGCCAGCGGAGGGGACTCTGGGGCCAACGTCCTGACTTTC
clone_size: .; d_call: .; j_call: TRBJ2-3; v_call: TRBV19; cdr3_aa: CASSIRGANTDTQYF; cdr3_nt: TGTGCCAGTAGTATCCGGGGAGCAAACACAGATACGCAGTATTTT
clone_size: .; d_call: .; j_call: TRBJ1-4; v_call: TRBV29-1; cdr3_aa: CSVRLPSEKLFF; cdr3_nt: TGCAGCGTACGGTTACCTTCTGAAAAACTGTTTTTT
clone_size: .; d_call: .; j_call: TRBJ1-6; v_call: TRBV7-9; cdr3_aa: CASSSPGRESPLHF; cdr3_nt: TGTGCCAGCAGCTCCCCGGGGAGGGAATCACCCCTCCACTTT
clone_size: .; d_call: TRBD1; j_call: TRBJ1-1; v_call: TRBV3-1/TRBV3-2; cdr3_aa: CASSQRQGGRTEAFF; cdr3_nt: TGTGCCAGCAGCCAAAGACAGGGGGGACGAACTGAAGCTTTCTTT
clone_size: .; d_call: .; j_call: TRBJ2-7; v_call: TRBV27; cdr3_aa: CASSLSRVSEQYF; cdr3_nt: TGTGCCAGCAGTTTATCTCGGGTAAGCGAGCAGTACTTC
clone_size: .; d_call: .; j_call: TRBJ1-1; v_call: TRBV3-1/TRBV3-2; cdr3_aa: CASSQGLQNTEAFF; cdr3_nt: TGTGCCAGCAGCCAAGGGTTACAAAACACTGAAGCTTTCTTT
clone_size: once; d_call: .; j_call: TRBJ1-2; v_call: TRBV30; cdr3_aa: CAWSLQGDYGYTF; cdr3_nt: TGTGCCTGGAGTTTACAGGGAGACTATGGCTACACCTTC
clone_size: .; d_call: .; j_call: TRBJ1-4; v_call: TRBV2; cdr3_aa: CASHGTTNEKLFF; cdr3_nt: TGTGCCAGCCACGGGACAACTAATGAAAAACTGTTTTTT
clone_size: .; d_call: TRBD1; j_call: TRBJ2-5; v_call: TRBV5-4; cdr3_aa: CASSKGTGKETQYF; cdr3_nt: TGTGCCAGCAGCAAGGGGACAGGGAAAGAGACCCAGTACTTC
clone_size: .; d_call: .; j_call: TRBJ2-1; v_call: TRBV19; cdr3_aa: CASSIGPLNEQFF; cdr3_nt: TGTGCCAGTAGTATTGGTCCTCTAAATGAGCAGTTCTTC
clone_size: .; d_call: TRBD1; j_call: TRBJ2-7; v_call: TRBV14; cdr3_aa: CASSLVTGNEQYF; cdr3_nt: TGTGCCAGCAGCCTAGTGACAGGGAACGAGCAGTACTTC
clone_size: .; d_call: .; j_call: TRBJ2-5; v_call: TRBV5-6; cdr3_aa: CASSLQGGETQYF; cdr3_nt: TGTGCCAGCAGCTTACAGGGTGGAGAGACCCAGTACTTC
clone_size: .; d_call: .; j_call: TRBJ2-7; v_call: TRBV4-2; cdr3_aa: CASSPRAFKDYSEQYF; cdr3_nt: TGTGCCAGCAGCCCGCGGGCGTTTAAAGATTACTCCGAGCAGTACTTC